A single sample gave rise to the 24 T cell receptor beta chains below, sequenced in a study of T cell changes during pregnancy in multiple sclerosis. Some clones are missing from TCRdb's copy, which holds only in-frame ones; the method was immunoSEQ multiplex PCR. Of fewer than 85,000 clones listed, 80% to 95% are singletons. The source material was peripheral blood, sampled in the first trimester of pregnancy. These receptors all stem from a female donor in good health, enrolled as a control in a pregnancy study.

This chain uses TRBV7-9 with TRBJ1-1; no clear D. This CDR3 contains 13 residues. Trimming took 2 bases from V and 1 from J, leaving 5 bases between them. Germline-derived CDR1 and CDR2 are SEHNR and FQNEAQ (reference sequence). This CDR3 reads CASSLKANTEAFF. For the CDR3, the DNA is TGTGCCAGCAGCTTAAAAGCGAACACTGAAGCTTTCTTT.

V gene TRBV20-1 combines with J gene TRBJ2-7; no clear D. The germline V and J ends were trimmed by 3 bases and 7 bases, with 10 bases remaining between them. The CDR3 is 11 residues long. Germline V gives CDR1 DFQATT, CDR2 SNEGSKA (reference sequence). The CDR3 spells CSARSRKEQYF. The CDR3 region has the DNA TGCAGTGCTAGGTCCAGGAAGGAGCAGTACTTC.

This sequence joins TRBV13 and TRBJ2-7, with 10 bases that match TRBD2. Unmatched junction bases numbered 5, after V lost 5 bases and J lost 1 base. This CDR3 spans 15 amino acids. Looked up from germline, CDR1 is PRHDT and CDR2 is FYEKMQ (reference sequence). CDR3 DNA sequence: TGTGCCAGCAGCCCTAGGACTAGCGGTTCCTACGAGCAGTACTTC. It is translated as CASSPRTSGSYEQYF.

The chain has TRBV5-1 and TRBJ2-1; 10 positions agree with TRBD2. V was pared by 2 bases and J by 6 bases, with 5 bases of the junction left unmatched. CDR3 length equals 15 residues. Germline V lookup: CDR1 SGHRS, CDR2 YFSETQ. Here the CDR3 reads CASSFATSGVNEQFF. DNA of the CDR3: TGCGCCAGCAGCTTCGCAACTAGCGGGGTCAATGAGCAGTTCTTC.

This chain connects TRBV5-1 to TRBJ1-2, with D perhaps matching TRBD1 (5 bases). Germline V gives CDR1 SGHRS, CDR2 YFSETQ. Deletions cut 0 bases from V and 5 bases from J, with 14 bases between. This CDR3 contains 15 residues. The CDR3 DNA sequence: TGCGCCAGCAGCTTGGCAGACCAGGGAGGGTATGGCTACACCTTC. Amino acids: CASSLADQGGYGYTF. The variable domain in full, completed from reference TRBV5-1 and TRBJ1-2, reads KAGVTQTPRYLIKTRGQQVTLSCSPISGHRSVSWYQQTPGQGLQFLFEYFSETQRNKGNFPGRFSGRQFSNSRSEMNVSTLELGDSALYLCASSLADQGGYGYTFGSGTRLTVV.

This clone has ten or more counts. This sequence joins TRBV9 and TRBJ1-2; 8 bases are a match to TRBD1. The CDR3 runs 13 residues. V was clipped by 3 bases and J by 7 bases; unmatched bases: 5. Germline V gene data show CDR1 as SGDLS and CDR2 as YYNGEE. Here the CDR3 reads CASSEQGVGGYTF. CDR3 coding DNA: TGTGCCAGCAGCGAACAGGGGGTGGGTGGCTACACCTTC.

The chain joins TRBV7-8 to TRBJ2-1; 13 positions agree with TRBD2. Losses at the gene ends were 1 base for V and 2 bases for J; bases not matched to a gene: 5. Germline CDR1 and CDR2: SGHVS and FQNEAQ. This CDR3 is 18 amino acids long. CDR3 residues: CASSLVLAGGSPYNEQFF. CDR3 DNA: TGTGCCAGCAGCTTAGTACTAGCGGGAGGGAGCCCCTACAATGAGCAGTTCTTC.

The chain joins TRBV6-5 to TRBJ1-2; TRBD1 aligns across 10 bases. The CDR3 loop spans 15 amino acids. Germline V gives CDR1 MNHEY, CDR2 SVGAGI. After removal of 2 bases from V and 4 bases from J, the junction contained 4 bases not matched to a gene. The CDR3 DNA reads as TGTGCCAGCAGTTACGGGACAGGGGACAGCTATGGCTACACCTTC. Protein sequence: CASSYGTGDSYGYTF.

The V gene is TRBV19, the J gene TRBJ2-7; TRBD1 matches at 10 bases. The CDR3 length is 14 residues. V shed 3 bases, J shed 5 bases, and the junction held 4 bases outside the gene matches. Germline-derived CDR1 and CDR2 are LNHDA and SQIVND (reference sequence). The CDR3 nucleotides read TGTGCCAGTAGTATTCGGGACAGGGGCCACGAGCAGTACTTC. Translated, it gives CASSIRDRGHEQYF.

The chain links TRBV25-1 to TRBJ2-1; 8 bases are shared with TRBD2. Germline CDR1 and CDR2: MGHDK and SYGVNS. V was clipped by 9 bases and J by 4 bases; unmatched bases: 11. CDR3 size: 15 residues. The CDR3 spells CASRRGAEVYNEQFF. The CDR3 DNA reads TGTGCCAGTCGGCGGGGGGCCGAAGTGTACAATGAGCAGTTCTTC.

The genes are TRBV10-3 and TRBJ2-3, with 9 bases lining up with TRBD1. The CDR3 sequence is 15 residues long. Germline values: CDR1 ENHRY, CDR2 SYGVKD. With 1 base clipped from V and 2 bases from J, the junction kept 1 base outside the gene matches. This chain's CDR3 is CAISEWTGVTDTQYF. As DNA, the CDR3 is TGTGCCATCAGTGAGTGGACAGGGGTCACAGATACGCAGTATTTT.

The CDR3 here is CASSLQGGGGYEQYF. The DNA of the CDR3 is TGTGCCAGCAGTCTCCAAGGGGGGGGCGGCTACGAGCAGTACTTC. The rearrangement uses TRBV6-5 and TRBJ2-7, with D perhaps matching TRBD2 (7 bases). This CDR3 has 15 amino acids. Germline assignment: CDR1 MNHEY and CDR2 SVGAGI. Trimming stripped 5 bases from V and 3 bases from J, with 17 bases between.

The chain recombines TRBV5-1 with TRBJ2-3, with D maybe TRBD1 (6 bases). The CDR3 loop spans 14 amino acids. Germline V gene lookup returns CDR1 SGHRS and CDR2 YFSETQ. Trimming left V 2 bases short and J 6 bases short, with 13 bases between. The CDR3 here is CASSFRTASDTQYF. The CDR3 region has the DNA TGCGCCAGCAGCTTCCGGACAGCATCTGATACGCAGTATTTT. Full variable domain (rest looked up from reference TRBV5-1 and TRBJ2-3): KAGVTQTPRYLIKTRGQQVTLSCSPISGHRSVSWYQQTPGQGLQFLFEYFSETQRNKGNFPGRFSGRQFSNSRSEMNVSTLELGDSALYLCASSFRTASDTQYFGPGTRLTVL.

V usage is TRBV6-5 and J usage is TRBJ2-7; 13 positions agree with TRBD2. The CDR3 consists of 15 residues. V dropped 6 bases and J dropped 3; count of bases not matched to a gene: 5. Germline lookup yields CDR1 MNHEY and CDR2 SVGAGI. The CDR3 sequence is CASSGLAGVSYEQYF. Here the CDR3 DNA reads TGTGCCAGCAGCGGACTAGCGGGAGTTAGCTACGAGCAGTACTTC.

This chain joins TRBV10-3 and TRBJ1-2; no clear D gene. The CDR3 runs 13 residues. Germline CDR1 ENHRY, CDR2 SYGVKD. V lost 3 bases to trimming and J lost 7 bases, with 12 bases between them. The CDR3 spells CAISDGVVGGYTF. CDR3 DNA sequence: TGTGCCATCAGTGACGGAGTGGTTGGTGGCTACACCTTC.

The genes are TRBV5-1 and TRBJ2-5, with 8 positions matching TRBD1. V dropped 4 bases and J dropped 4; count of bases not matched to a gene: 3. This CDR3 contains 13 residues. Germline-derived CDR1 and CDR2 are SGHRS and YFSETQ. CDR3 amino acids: CASSGGQGETQYF. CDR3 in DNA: TGCGCCAGCAGCGGCGGACAGGGAGAGACCCAGTACTTC.

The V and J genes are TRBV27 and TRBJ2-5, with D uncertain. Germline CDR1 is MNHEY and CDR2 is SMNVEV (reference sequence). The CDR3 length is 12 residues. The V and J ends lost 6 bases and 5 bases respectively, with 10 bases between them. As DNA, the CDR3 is TGTGCCAGCAGGCCGAGGTGGGAGACCCAGTACTTC. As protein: CASRPRWETQYF.

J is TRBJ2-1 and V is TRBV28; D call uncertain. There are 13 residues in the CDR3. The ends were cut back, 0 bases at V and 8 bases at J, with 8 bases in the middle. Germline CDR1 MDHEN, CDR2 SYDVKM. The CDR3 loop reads CASSLWPTYEQFF. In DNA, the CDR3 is TGTGCCAGCAGTTTATGGCCCACTTATGAGCAGTTCTTC.

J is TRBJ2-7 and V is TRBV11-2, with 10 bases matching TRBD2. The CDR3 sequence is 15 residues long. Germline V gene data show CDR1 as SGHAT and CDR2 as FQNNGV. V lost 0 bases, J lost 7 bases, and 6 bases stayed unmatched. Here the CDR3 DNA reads TGTGCCAGCAGCTTAGACCTAGCGGGAGTAAATGAGCAGTACTTC. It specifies CASSLDLAGVNEQYF. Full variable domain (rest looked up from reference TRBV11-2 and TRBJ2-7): EAGVAQSPRYKIIEKRQSVAFWCNPISGHATLYWYQQILGQGPKLLIQFQNNGVVDDSQLPKDRFSAERLKGVDSTLKIQPAKLEDSAVYLCASSLDLAGVNEQYFGPGTRLTVT.

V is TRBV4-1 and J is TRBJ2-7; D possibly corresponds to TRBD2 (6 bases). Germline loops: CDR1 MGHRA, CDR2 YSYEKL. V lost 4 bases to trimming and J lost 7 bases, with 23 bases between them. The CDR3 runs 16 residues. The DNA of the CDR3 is TGCGCCAGCAGCCCTCCCCCCGGGAGTGGCTATCGAGAGCAGTACTTC. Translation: CASSPPPGSGYREQYF.

The CDR3 bases are TGTGCCAGCAGCCCCGGGACTAGCGGGATCGGTGAGCAGTTCTTC. Its protein is CASSPGTSGIGEQFF. The rearrangement uses TRBV11-2 and TRBJ2-1; 13 positions agree with TRBD2. CDR1 is SGHAT, CDR2 FQNNGV, per germline. The CDR3 length is 15 residues. The ends lost 5 bases at V and 9 bases at J; junction bases unmatched: 7.

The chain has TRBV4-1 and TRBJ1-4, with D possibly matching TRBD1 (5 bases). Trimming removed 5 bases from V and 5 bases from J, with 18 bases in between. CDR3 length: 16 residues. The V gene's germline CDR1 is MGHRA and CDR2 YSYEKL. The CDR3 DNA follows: TGCGCCAGCAGCGCGAATTCCGACAGACCCAATGAAAAACTGTTTTTT. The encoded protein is CASSANSDRPNEKLFF.

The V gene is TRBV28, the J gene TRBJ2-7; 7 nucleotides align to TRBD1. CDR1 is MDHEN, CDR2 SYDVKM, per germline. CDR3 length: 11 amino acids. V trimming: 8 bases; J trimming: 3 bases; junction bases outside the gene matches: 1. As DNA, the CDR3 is TGTGCCAGCCGACAGGGCTACGAGCAGTACTTC. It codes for CASRQGYEQYF.

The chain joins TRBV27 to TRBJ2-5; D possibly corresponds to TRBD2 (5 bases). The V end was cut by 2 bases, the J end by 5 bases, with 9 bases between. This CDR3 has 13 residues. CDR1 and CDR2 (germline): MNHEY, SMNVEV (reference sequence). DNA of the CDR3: TGTGCCAGCAGTTTAATGCGGGCGGAGACCCAGTACTTC. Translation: CASSLMRAETQYF.